The TCR beta chain described here comes from a study of cytomegalovirus exposure and HLA in healthy donors (dated 2017 in TCRdb). Regarding the study in general: According to an earlier analysis of several hundred of the donors, 150 million to 200 million T cells yielded roughly 110 million unique TCR beta sequences and approximately 280 Gb of sequence data. About 310 gigabases of sequencing data and tens of millions of unique TCR sequences were included in an early release covering 550 to 650 HLA-typed donors. The genetic ancestry cluster associated with self-reported Caucasian donors included over 65% of the roughly 410 genotyped donors. The study was designed to test whether signatures of past pathogen exposure could be identified by cataloging public T cell receptors. The study profiled the T cell repertoires of fewer than 850 subjects by immunosequencing and related them to cytomegalovirus serostatus. Besides the first cohort of roughly 640 subjects, a separate validation cohort made up of roughly 130 different subjects was used. High-throughput TCR immunosequencing, statistical association of individual TCRs with disease status, and machine learning were combined to predict cytomegalovirus infection status. To study patterns of TCR occurrence, a later analysis re-analyzed previously published TCR beta repertoires from hundreds of donors and added high-resolution HLA genotyping. The later analysis used no new phenotypic data to find candidate immune exposures, relying instead on TCR beta sequences and their occurrence across donors. To decide whether each TCR beta V gene segment behaved as functional or pseudogenic, an earlier analysis of several hundred of the donors relied on high-throughput TCR beta sequencing. Alongside the repertoire data, information on donor age, sex, ethnicity and CMV serostatus was compiled. In a later genetic analysis, genome-wide SNP genotypes for about three fifths of the roughly 670 donors were used, and that subset was treated as a discovery cohort. Every discovery cohort repertoire had been produced on one sequencing platform. Class I and class II HLA loci were covered by the typing at four-digit resolution. Typing coverage varied by locus: roughly 629-640 donors for A, B, C, DRB1 and DQB1; more than 500 for DQA1; over 600 for DPA1; some 470 for DPB1. Because of strong linkage in the cohort, a few DR-DQ haplotypes were treated as single units for association and clustering. Among a few hundred genotyped donors of the cohort, an average of about 240,000 unique TCR beta nucleotide sequences were sequenced per donor, 15% to 20% of them non-productive.

The germline V gene provides CDR1 SGHAT and CDR2 FQNNGV. The CDR3 holds 12 amino acids from the cysteine to the valine. This entry keeps only the CDR3 DNA: 36 bases, framed from base 1. V lost 5 bases and J lost 6 bases, and the count of bases not matched to a germline gene is 4. Paper-wide results and their limitations: Because counts were too low, some 16 rarely observed V segments, including chromosome 9 orphons, were excluded from the earlier analysis of 587 of the donors. The sequencing pipeline was judged likely to have produced a cluster of highly shared sequence variants as a technical artifact. An association between a missense DCLRE1C variant and V-gene and J-gene trimming of TCR beta chains was found in a later genetic analysis and replicated in an independent cohort. Linkage disequilibrium might explain the correlated functional status among segregating V segments, but an unknown experimental factor could not be ruled out. The presence/absence analyses assumed that sequencing depth was roughly uniform across donors, and that assumption may not be true. The authors suggested that the approach could potentially be generalized to other disease states and immunological phenotypes. The classifier was reported to diagnose cytomegalovirus status with high specificity and sensitivity in both the original and validation cohorts. A later analysis found that HLA-associated TCR beta chains were more clonally expanded and had lower generation probabilities than equally common non-associated chains. A further reported finding was that TCR beta sequences accurately predicted the HLA-A and HLA-B alleles for most subjects in the first cohort. Assigning TCR associations to individual alleles was difficult when HLA alleles, especially DR and DQ, strongly co-occurred. Because some donors lacked HLA typing at each locus, the association tests relied only on the typed subset. Three of the identified cytomegalovirus-associated TCR beta chains were confirmed in vitro to be specific for cytomegalovirus antigens. For the cohort, immune exposure information was limited to CMV serostatus. Most TCR sequences were seen in very few donors, while some public TCRs were found in many individuals. The 87-base-pair reads could not distinguish some IMGT-functional V segments, including TRBV6-2 and TRBV6-3, so those segments were excluded. According to a later genetic analysis, donors in an Asian-associated ancestry cluster had fewer N-insertions in productive TCRs than the approximately 670-donor mean. In a later analysis, several top co-occurrence clusters were reported to appear linked to parvovirus B19, influenza, CMV and Epstein-Barr virus. In a later analysis, some 17,000 TCR beta sequences were associated with specific HLA alleles at a false discovery rate of 0.05. In the study, 150 to 200 TCR beta chains were listed as associated with cytomegalovirus. In an earlier analysis of 587 of the donors, most TCR beta V segments were observed in productive rearrangements about 90% or about 30% of the time, broadly matching IMGT annotations. According to a later analysis, most CMV-associated TCR beta chains appeared to be HLA-restricted, and the HLA associations seemed to be driven largely by CMV exposure. In a later analysis, TCR association rates were found to vary across HLA loci, with the most associated TCRs seen for DRB1 alleles and the fewest for HLA-C alleles. Only TCR beta chains were sequenced in this cohort, and the absence of alpha or paired-chain data limited detectable features.

Libraries were built with the immunoSEQ multiplex PCR assay. For the multiplex PCR, a mixture combining 60 forward primers for TCR Vbeta segments and 13 reverse primers for TCR Jbeta segments was used. Amplification of the CDR3 region of rearranged TCR beta genes was performed with a multiplex PCR assay on genomic DNA. On the Illumina HiSeq System, the amplified TCR beta libraries were sequenced as 87-base-pair reads. Regarding the original processing steps: In a later analysis, 70 million to 95 million unique TCR beta chains were counted across the roughly 610 repertoires, and approximately 9.9 million of these chains were shared by at least two donors. Raw reads were error-corrected and collapsed into unique sequences by a nearest-neighbor algorithm in which closely related sequences were merged to remove PCR and sequencing errors. Alignment of CDR3 sequences to IMGT reference sequences was used to assign V, D and J gene segments. For a sequence to be retained, a match of at least six nucleotides to both a V gene segment and a J gene segment was required. A rearrangement was called productive if the CDR3 had no stop codons and remained in frame with V and J, and every other rearrangement was called non-productive. Following IMGT convention, CDR3 was defined as the stretch from the second conserved V-encoded cysteine to the conserved J-encoded phenylalanine. The earlier analysis of about 500 of the donors excluded sequences that lacked an unambiguous match to a single V gene segment. In an earlier analysis of several hundred of the donors, V segments were called functional above 56.7% productive rearrangements and were called segregating when the between-donor standard deviation exceeded 5%. A statistical classification framework was developed to diagnose cytomegalovirus status using the catalog of TCR beta chain sequences. In a later analysis, TCR nucleotide sequences were compared against IMGT/GENE-DB human TR gene sequences so that V and J genes could be assigned. Using the TCRdist pipeline, a later analysis assigned CDR3 sequences along with most-parsimonious VDJ recombination scenarios. In a later analysis, each TCR beta chain was defined by its CDR3 amino acid sequence together with its V-gene family, and reads lacking a unique V-gene family were excluded. To address suspected cross-contamination and a sequencing artifact, a later analysis removed a few hundred highly shared, low-generation-probability nucleotide sequences. A later analysis calculated a clonal expansion index for each public chain from normalized within-repertoire ranks of inferred template counts. In a later analysis, generation probabilities were computed using a VDJ recombination model fitted to out-of-frame rearrangements, and the results were checked against IGoR. In a later analysis, TCR-TCR, TCR-HLA and TCR-CMV co-occurrence was scored with hypergeometric tests, and a repertoire-size bias correction was applied to TCR pairs. In a later analysis, false discovery rates were estimated by permuting HLA or CMV assignments 20 times. In a later analysis, co-occurring TCRs were grouped using DBSCAN, and TCRdist sequence similarity was added for clustering within HLA-allele-positive subsets. Repertoires with fewer than 30,000 or more than 120,000 public chains, plus five repertoires with anomalous nucleotide sharing, were excluded from co-occurrence clustering. TCRdb obtained this table from immuneACCESS and retained in-frame rearrangements with V and J assigned. These tables miss some clones; where compared with another copy, unresolved V genes account for less than half of the shortfall, and the remainder is unexplained. The DNA was the basis for D and trimming; V, J and clone size are from that table. Across this sample there are more than 60,000 clones, with around four fifths seen only once. Roughly 3% of the sample is taken by the ten largest.

In total, approximately 610 healthy bone marrow donors made up the cohort. All cohort members were sampled while nominally healthy, although unrecorded immune exposures were likely present. The donor was CMV seronegative and belonged to the group of 352 seronegative cohort members. A peripheral blood sample was provided by each donor, and peripheral blood mononuclear cells were used for TCR beta sequencing. Genomic DNA extraction from the blood cell samples was performed with the Qiagen DNeasy Blood Extraction Kit. On this clone: The antigen this receptor binds is unknown. No per-base quality is available; no much larger clone lies one base away.

The clonotype was recovered from a woman aged 25 to 39 in good health and CMV-seronegative. This chain joins TRBV11-2 to TRBJ2-7, and 7 junctional nucleotides match TRBD1. The specimen was PBMCs. The sequence in DNA is TGTGCCAGCAGCGAAACAGGGGCCGAGCAGTACGTC. This codes for CASSETGAEQYV.